Below are 15 T cell receptor beta chains sequenced from a single sample in a study of blood T cells in healthy people across ages. Together with a sample-barcoded 5' primer, a J-beta primer mix was included in a second PCR lasting about 7 to 12 cycles. TCRdb passed the 5' RACE reads through MiXCR, listing each CDR3 protein once. The table lists hundreds of thousands of distinct CDR3 sequences, under 45% of them singletons. Source material: blood. The receptors stem from a man in his 60s in good health.

The V and J genes are TRBV2 and TRBJ2-1, with 9 bases fitting TRBD1. V lost 7 bases to trimming and J lost 2 bases; unmatched junction nucleotides: 6. Germline V gene data show CDR1 as SNHLY and CDR2 as FYNNEI. The CDR3 runs to 15 residues. The DNA for the CDR3 is TGTGCCAGCACTGGACAGGGGTCCCCCTACAATGAGCAGTTCTTC. Protein sequence: CASTGQGSPYNEQFF. The full variable domain, with the rest looked up from reference TRBV2 and TRBJ2-1, is EPEVTQTPSHQVTQMGQEVILRCVPISNHLYFYWYRQILGQKVEFLVSFYNNEISEKSEIFDDQFSVERPDGSNFTLKIRSTKLEDSAMYFCASTGQGSPYNEQFFGPGTRLTVL.

This clonotype was found a few times. V usage is TRBV13 and J usage is TRBJ2-2; TRBD2 is a possible D gene (5 bases). In germline, CDR1 is PRHDT, CDR2 FYEKMQ (reference sequence). V lost 2 bases, J lost 10 bases, and 8 bases lay in between. The CDR3 runs 12 residues. CDR3: CASSLYGEELFF. The CDR3 nucleotides read TGTGCCAGCAGCTTATACGGGGAGGAGCTGTTTTTT.

The count of this clonotype is one. V gene TRBV20-1 combines with J gene TRBJ2-3, with TRBD2 matching over 12 bases. Per the germline V gene, CDR1 is DFQATT and CDR2 is SNEGSKA (reference sequence). This CDR3 spans 16 amino acids. Trimming at V came to 2 bases and at J to 3 bases, leaving 6 bases not matched to a gene. CDR3 sequence reads: CSARRRLAGVTDTQYF. CDR3 bases: TGCAGTGCTAGACGGCGACTAGCGGGAGTGACAGATACGCAGTATTTT.

In this sample, this clonotype turned up a few times. The CDR3 region is CASKQRGLSYEQYF. The CDR3 DNA is TGTGCCAGCAAACAGCGGGGTCTCTCCTACGAGCAGTACTTC. This chain connects TRBV6-5 to TRBJ2-7; 7 bases map to TRBD2. The germline V gene has CDR1 MNHEY and CDR2 SVGAGI. The CDR3 spans 14 residues. V was pared by 7 bases and J by 0 bases, with 6 bases of the junction left unmatched.

This clonotype was found a few times. V and J are TRBV15 and TRBJ1-2; the D is unclear. The CDR3 has 12 residues. V shed 3 bases and J shed 6 bases, with 8 bases lying between them. Germline V CDR1 and CDR2: LNHNV, YYDKDF (reference sequence). The CDR3 sequence: CATSSGENGYTF. In DNA form, the CDR3 reads TGTGCCACCAGCAGTGGGGAGAATGGCTACACCTTC.

This clonotype was detected only a few times. The chain is built from TRBV5-1 and TRBJ1-2; D unclear. The V gene lost 7 bases and the J gene lost 3 bases, with 16 bases spanning the gap. Per the germline V gene, CDR1 is SGHRS and CDR2 is YFSETQ. The length of the CDR3 is 14 residues. The CDR3 loop reads CASGERAQDYGYTF. CDR3 nucleotides: TGCGCCAGCGGGGAACGGGCTCAAGACTATGGCTACACCTTC.

J is TRBJ1-5 and V is TRBV7-9; tentatively, D is TRBD1 (6 bases). Germline values: CDR1 SEHNR, CDR2 FQNEAQ (reference sequence). V was shortened by 6 bases and J by 14 bases, with 17 bases between the two germline ends. CDR3 length equals 12 residues. CDR3 in DNA: TGTGCCAGCAGTCAGACAGGTCAAAAAAAGCATTTT. Translating it yields CASSQTGQKKHF.

In this sample, this clonotype turned up once. This rearrangement joins TRBV15 to TRBJ2-2; D possibly corresponds to TRBD2 (6 bases). This CDR3 is built from 14 residues. Germline V gene sequence: CDR1 LNHNV, CDR2 YYDKDF (reference sequence). Trimming cost V 7 bases and J 1 base, with 10 bases left between them. CDR3 in DNA: TGTGCCACCACCATGGGGGGGAACACCGGGGAGCTGTTTTTT. Encoded protein: CATTMGGNTGELFF. Based on the CDR3 plus reference TRBV15 and TRBJ2-2, the full variable domain is DAMVIQNPRYQVTQFGKPVTLSCSQTLNHNVMYWYQQKSSQAPKLLFHYYDKDFNNEADTPDNFQSRRPNTSFCFLDIRSPGLGDTAMYLCATTMGGNTGELFFGEGSRLTVL.

The V gene is TRBV20-1, the J gene TRBJ2-1; 10 bases line up with TRBD1. Germline CDR1 DFQATT, CDR2 SNEGSKA (reference sequence). The V and J ends lost 7 bases and 2 bases, in that order; junction bases with no gene match: 8. This CDR3 is 15 amino acids long. The CDR3 loop is CSVLTTGGPYNEQFF. CDR3 sequence (DNA): TGCAGTGTTCTGACGACAGGGGGCCCCTACAATGAGCAGTTCTTC.

The chain couples TRBV6-2 or TRBV6-3 to TRBJ2-1; the D gene could be TRBD1 or TRBD2 (5 bases each). V lost 5 bases to trimming and J lost 4 bases, with 15 bases between them. This CDR3 comprises 15 residues. Germline V gives CDR1 MNHEY, CDR2 SVGEGT. The CDR3 loop is CASSRGTANYNEQFF. DNA for the CDR3: TGTGCCAGCAGTCGTGGGACGGCAAATTACAATGAGCAGTTCTTC.

This clonotype came up a few times. The genes are TRBV15 and TRBJ2-5; weak D call: TRBD1 (6 bases). The CDR3 runs 14 residues. Germline values: CDR1 LNHNV, CDR2 YYDKDF (reference sequence). V shed 6 bases and J shed 2 bases, with 13 bases lying between them. The DNA of the CDR3 is TGTGCCACCAGGTCCGGACAGCTACAAGAGACCCAGTACTTC. This translates into CATRSGQLQETQYF.

The CDR3 bases are TGTGCCAGCAGCTTAGATTATAGGGGGCTCGGGCAAGAGACCCAGTACTTC. Translation gives CASSLDYRGLGQETQYF. The chain has TRBV7-6 and TRBJ2-5, with 7 bases fitting TRBD1. The CDR3 extends over 17 amino acids. V lost 1 base to trimming and J lost 2 bases; unmatched junction nucleotides: 10. CDR1 is SGHVS, CDR2 FNYEAQ, per germline.

This clonotype was counted between two and nine times. The chain carries TRBV9 and TRBJ2-1; TRBD2 matches at 7 bases. The CDR3 has 15 residues. J lost 2 bases, V lost 0 bases, and 2 bases had no gene match. Germline assignment: CDR1 SGDLS and CDR2 YYNGEE. CDR3 DNA sequence: TGTGCCAGCAGCGTAGTGGCGGGAGCCTACAATGAGCAGTTCTTC. Protein sequence: CASSVVAGAYNEQFF.

The chain is built from TRBV4-3 and TRBJ2-5; D not resolved. The tail of the sequence fits TRBJ2-7 better, so the J call may be wrong. The CDR3 runs 14 residues. Germline CDR1 reads LGHNA; CDR2 reads YSLEER. This CDR3 is CASSQESVGYEQYF. The CDR3 coding sequence is TGCGCCAGCAGCCAAGAGTCTGTGGGCTACGAGCAGTACTTC.

In this sample, this clonotype turned up a few times. The CDR3 coding sequence is TGTGCCAGCAGCGGCTACAGAGATACGCAGTATTTT. This codes for CASSGYRDTQYF. This chain links TRBV7-2 with TRBJ2-3; D is ambiguous. The CDR3 has 12 residues. From germline, CDR1 is SGHTA and CDR2 FQGNSA. Deletions cut 5 bases from V and 5 bases from J, with 8 bases between.